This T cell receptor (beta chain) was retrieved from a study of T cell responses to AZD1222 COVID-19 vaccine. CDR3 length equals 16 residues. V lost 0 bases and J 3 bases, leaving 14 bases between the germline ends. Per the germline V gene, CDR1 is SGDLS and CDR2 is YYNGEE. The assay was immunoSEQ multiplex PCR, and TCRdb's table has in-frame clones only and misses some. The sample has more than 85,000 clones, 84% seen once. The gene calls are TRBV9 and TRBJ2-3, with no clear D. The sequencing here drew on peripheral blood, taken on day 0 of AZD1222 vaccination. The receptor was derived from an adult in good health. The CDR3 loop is CASSVDRSLVTDTQYF. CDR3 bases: TGTGCCAGCAGCGTAGACCGGTCGCTAGTTACAGATACGCAGTATTTT.